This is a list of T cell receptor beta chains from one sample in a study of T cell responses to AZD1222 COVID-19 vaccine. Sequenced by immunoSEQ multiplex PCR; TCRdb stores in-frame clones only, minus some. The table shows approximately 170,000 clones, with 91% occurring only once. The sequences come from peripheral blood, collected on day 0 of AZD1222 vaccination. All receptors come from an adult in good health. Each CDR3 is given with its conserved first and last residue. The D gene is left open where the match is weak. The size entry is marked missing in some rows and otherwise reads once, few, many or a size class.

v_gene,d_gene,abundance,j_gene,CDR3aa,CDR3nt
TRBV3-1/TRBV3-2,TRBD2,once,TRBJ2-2,CASSRGLAGANTGELFF,TGTGCCAGCAGCCGGGGCCTAGCGGGTGCGAACACCGGGGAGCTGTTTTTT
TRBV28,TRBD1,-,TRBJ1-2,CASSLGGTDNYGYTF,TGTGCCAGCAGTCTCGGAGGGACAGATAACTATGGCTACACCTTC
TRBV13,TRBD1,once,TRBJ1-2,CASSLADRGLNGYTF,TGTGCCAGCAGCTTAGCCGACAGGGGGCTGAATGGCTACACCTTC
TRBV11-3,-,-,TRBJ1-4,CASSLVRGLLEKLFF,TGTGCCAGCAGCTTAGTCAGAGGCCTCCTAGAAAAACTGTTTTTT
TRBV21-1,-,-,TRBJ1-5,CASSKVSNQPQHF,TGTGCCAGCAGCAAAGTTAGCAATCAGCCCCAGCATTTT
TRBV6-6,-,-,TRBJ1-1,CASSYSQFPPEAFF,TGTGCCAGCAGTTACTCACAATTCCCTCCTGAAGCTTTCTTT
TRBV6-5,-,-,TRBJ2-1,CASSSEGQREFF,TGTGCCAGCAGTTCGGAAGGACAGCGCGAGTTCTTC
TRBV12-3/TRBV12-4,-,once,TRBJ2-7,CASSLGPDYEQYF,TGTGCCAGCAGTTTAGGGCCAGACTACGAGCAGTACTTC
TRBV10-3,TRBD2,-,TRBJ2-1,CAISESWRGTYNEQFF,TGTGCCATCAGTGAGTCATGGCGGGGGACCTACAATGAGCAGTTCTTC
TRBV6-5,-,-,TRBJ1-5,CASQGGYSNQPQHF,TGTGCCAGCCAGGGAGGATATAGCAATCAGCCCCAGCATTTT
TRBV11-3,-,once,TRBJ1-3,CASSLGYGSSGNTIYF,TGTGCCAGCAGCTTAGGCTACGGGAGCTCTGGAAACACCATATATTTT
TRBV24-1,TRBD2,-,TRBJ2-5,CATSDRSGSGETQYF,TGTGCCACCAGTGACCGTAGCGGGAGCGGAGAGACCCAGTACTTC